Described below is a single T cell receptor (beta chain) sequence and its context. CDR3 length: 14 amino acids. Germline lookup yields CDR1 SGHAT and CDR2 FQNNGV. Deletions cut 6 bases from V and 3 bases from J, with 11 bases between. This record comes from a study of control samples from healthy donors and cancer patients. TCRdb's table, derived via immunoSEQ multiplex PCR, lists solely in-frame clones and lacks some. Altogether approximately 130,000 clones are present, about 87% being singletons, with the ten largest covering about 2.7%. This chain joins TRBV11-2 and TRBJ1-4; no firm D call. This TCR was sampled from a man aged 60 to 75 in good health. Material: blood. The CDR3 reads CASSAVNANEKLFF. The CDR3 DNA reads TGTGCCAGCAGTGCAGTAAACGCTAATGAAAAACTGTTTTTT.